The 18 T cell receptor beta chains given below trace back to one sample, sequenced in a study of T cells in Graves' hyperthyroidism and ophthalmopathy. Template material for amplifying TCR beta CDR3 regions consisted of RNA transcripts. First-round RT-PCR of the TCR CDR3 relied on the HTBI primer set. TCRdb redid the calling of the multiplex PCR reads with MiXCR, one entry per CDR3 protein. The sample shows a few hundred thousand distinct CDR3 sequences, about 16% of them seen only once. The sequenced sample was blood. These receptors were obtained from a woman aged 25 to 39 with Graves' ophthalmopathy.

The table lists this clonotype with many counts. The rearrangement links TRBV20-1 to TRBJ2-1, with D perhaps matching TRBD1 or TRBD2 (6 bases each). Deletions cut 3 bases from V and 0 bases from J, with 15 bases between. Germline V CDR1 and CDR2: DFQATT, SNEGSKA (reference sequence). The CDR3 has 16 residues. CDR3 region: CSASDPGASSYNEQFF. The CDR3 DNA follows: TGCAGTGCTAGTGATCCGGGGGCGAGCTCCTACAATGAGCAGTTCTTC.

This clonotype was counted only a few times. In nucleotides, the CDR3 is TGTGCCAGCAGTTACTCGAAGGGGACTAGAAAGGGGATTGAGACCCAGTACTTC. It specifies CASSYSKGTRKGIETQYF. The chain joins TRBV6-6 to TRBJ2-5; 8 nucleotides agree with TRBD2. Looked up from germline, CDR1 is MNHNY and CDR2 is SVGAGI (reference sequence). The CDR3 extends over 18 amino acids. Losses at the gene ends were 0 bases for V and 5 bases for J; bases not matched to a gene: 14.

The chain recombines TRBV6-1 with TRBJ2-1; D possibly matches TRBD1 or TRBD2 (5 bases each). Trimming stripped 6 bases from V and 5 bases from J, with 17 bases between. The CDR3 totals 15 residues. Germline CDR1 is MNHNS and CDR2 is SASEGT. This chain's CDR3 is CASRPPGPKDNEQFF. The CDR3 region has the DNA TGTGCCAGCAGGCCCCCGGGACCTAAGGACAATGAGCAGTTCTTC.

This clonotype has a handful of counts. This chain uses TRBV4-1 with TRBJ1-5; D gene unclear. Trimming pared 1 base from V and 0 bases from J, leaving 13 bases between. The CDR3 loop spans 17 amino acids. CDR1 and CDR2 (germline): MGHRA, YSYEKL. The CDR3 sequence: CASSQGRGWTSNQPQHF. The CDR3 coding sequence is TGCGCCAGCAGCCAAGGCCGCGGGTGGACTAGCAATCAGCCCCAGCATTTT.

V and J are TRBV6-1 and TRBJ1-2; no firm D call. V dropped 3 bases and J dropped 8 bases, with 10 bases sitting between them. This CDR3 has 12 residues. Germline CDR1 and CDR2: MNHNS and SASEGT. Here the CDR3 DNA reads TGTGCCAGCAGTGAGTTAGTCGGGGGCTACACCTTC. Translation: CASSELVGGYTF.

The sample holds many counts of this clonotype. The V and J genes are TRBV25-1 and TRBJ2-3; 10 bases are a match to TRBD1. Germline loops: CDR1 MGHDK, CDR2 SYGVNS. Germline trimming cut 5 bases from V and 4 bases from J; bases unmatched to any gene: 3. The CDR3 has 14 amino acids. CDR3 loop: CASSSGTGADTQYF. CDR3 in DNA: TGTGCCAGCAGTTCCGGGACAGGGGCAGATACGCAGTATTTT.

The chain carries TRBV5-1 and TRBJ2-2; 8 bases match TRBD2. V trimming: 1 base; J trimming: 3 bases; junction bases outside the gene matches: 8. The CDR3 length is 17 residues. Looked up from germline, CDR1 is SGHRS and CDR2 is YFSETQ. The CDR3 DNA sequence: TGCGCCAGCAGCTTGTACCAGCGGGAGTCTCACACCGGGGAGCTGTTTTTT. As protein: CASSLYQRESHTGELFF.

The chain carries TRBV9 and TRBJ1-4; possible D gene TRBD1, 5 bases. CDR1 is SGDLS, CDR2 YYNGEE, per germline. V shed 4 bases and J shed 2 bases, with 9 bases lying between them. CDR3 size: 14 residues. CDR3 sequence reads: CASSRGVTNEKLFF. As DNA, the CDR3 is TGTGCCAGCAGCAGAGGGGTTACTAATGAAAAACTGTTTTTT.

This clonotype came up a few times. The chain is built from TRBV9 and TRBJ2-2; TRBD1 matches at 7 bases. Germline V CDR1 and CDR2: SGDLS, YYNGEE. This CDR3 is 14 amino acids long. V gave up 0 bases and J gave up 7 bases; unmatched junction bases: 3. CDR3 nucleotides: TGTGCCAGCAGCGTAGGACAGGGTGGCGGGGAGCTGTTTTTT. Translated, it gives CASSVGQGGGELFF.

This clonotype was detected ten times or more. The chain recombines TRBV28 with TRBJ2-1, with 11 bases fitting TRBD1. The germline V gene has CDR1 MDHEN and CDR2 SYDVKM. V gave up 5 bases and J gave up 9 bases; unmatched junction bases: 6. The length of the CDR3 is 14 residues. The CDR3 is CASSQGDRGGEQFF. In DNA form, the CDR3 reads TGTGCCAGCAGTCAAGGGGACAGGGGGGGTGAGCAGTTCTTC.

This clonotype turned up a few times. The V and J genes are TRBV7-2 and TRBJ1-5; D not resolved. V lost 5 bases to trimming and J lost 9 bases, with 14 bases between them. The V gene's germline CDR1 is SGHTA and CDR2 FQGNSA. This CDR3 contains 13 residues. CDR3 amino acids: CASSQSGIGPQHF. The CDR3 nucleotides are TGTGCCAGCAGCCAAAGCGGTATAGGGCCCCAGCATTTT.

This clonotype was counted at least ten times. This rearrangement joins TRBV2 to TRBJ2-7; TRBD1 matches 9 bases. The CDR3 totals 12 residues. With V trimmed by 6 bases and J by 3 bases, 0 bases remained unmatched. Germline CDR1 SNHLY, CDR2 FYNNEI. Written as DNA, the CDR3 is TGTGCCAGCAGGACAGGGGGCTACGAGCAGTACTTC. Its protein is CASRTGGYEQYF.

This clonotype has ten or more counts. The rearrangement links TRBV6-2 or TRBV6-3 to TRBJ2-1; 10 positions agree with TRBD2. V gave up 6 bases and J gave up 4 bases; unmatched junction bases: 6. This CDR3 spans 15 amino acids. Germline V CDR1 and CDR2: MNHEY, SVGEGT. This CDR3 is CASRHTSGAYNEQFF. CDR3 nucleotides: TGTGCCAGCAGGCATACTAGCGGGGCTTACAATGAGCAGTTCTTC.

This clonotype was observed at least ten times. This chain links TRBV9 with TRBJ2-7; D possibly corresponds to TRBD2 (5 bases). With 0 bases removed from V and 1 base from J, the gap between germline ends came to 11 bases. Germline assignment: CDR1 SGDLS and CDR2 YYNGEE. The CDR3 loop spans 15 amino acids. CDR3 in amino acids: CASSVESGSSYEQYF. The CDR3 DNA follows: TGTGCCAGCAGCGTAGAGTCGGGATCGTCCTACGAGCAGTACTTC.

The chain is built from TRBV24-1 and TRBJ2-7; unclear D gene. V shed 4 bases and J shed 2 bases, with 8 bases lying between them. The CDR3 is 13 amino acids. The V gene's germline CDR1 is KGHDR and CDR2 SFDVKD. CDR3 nucleotides: TGTGCCACCAGTGACAGTCCCCCCTACGAGCAGTACTTC. This sequence encodes CATSDSPPYEQYF.

This clonotype was observed at least ten times. V is TRBV30 and J is TRBJ2-1; tentative D call: TRBD1 (6 bases). The CDR3 has 17 residues. Germline loops: CDR1 GTSNPN, CDR2 SVGIG (reference sequence). V lost 3 bases, J lost 2 bases, and 20 bases lay in between. The chain's CDR3 is CAWSRFPRGPTYNEQFF. CDR3 in DNA: TGTGCCTGGAGCCGGTTCCCCAGGGGCCCAACCTACAATGAGCAGTTCTTC.

This clonotype was counted a few times. The V and J genes are TRBV3-1 and TRBJ2-2, with unresolved D. This CDR3 has 14 amino acids. Germline CDR1 LGHDT, CDR2 YNNKEL (reference sequence). The V end lost 3 bases, the J end lost 2 bases, and 7 bases lay between the germline ends. The CDR3 DNA reads TGTGCCAGCAGCCATACCTCAAACACCGGGGAGCTGTTTTTT. The encoded protein is CASSHTSNTGELFF.

The table lists this clonotype with many counts. The V and J genes are TRBV6-2 or TRBV6-3 and TRBJ2-1; the match to TRBD2 covers 13 bases. Germline V gives CDR1 MNHEY, CDR2 SVGEGT. The CDR3 sequence is 14 residues long. With V trimmed by 8 bases and J by 7 bases, 5 bases remained unmatched. This CDR3 reads CASGLAGAGNEQFF. CDR3 in DNA: TGTGCCAGCGGACTAGCGGGAGCTGGGAATGAGCAGTTCTTC.